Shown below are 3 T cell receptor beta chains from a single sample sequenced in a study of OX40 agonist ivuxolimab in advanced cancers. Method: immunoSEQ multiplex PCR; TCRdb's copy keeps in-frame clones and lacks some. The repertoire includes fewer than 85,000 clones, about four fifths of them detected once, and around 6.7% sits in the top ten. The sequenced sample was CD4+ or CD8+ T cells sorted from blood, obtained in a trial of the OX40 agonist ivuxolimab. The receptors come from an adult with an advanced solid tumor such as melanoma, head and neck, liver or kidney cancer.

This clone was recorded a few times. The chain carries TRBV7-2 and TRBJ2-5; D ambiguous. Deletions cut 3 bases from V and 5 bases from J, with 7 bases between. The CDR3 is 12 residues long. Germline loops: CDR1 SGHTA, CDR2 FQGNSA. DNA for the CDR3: TGTGCCAGCAGCTTTGGGTGGGAGACCCAGTACTTC. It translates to CASSFGWETQYF.

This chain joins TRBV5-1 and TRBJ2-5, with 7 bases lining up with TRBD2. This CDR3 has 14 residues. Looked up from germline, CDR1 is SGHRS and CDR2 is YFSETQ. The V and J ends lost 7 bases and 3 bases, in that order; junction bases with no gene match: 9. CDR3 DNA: TGCGCCAGCTCACCCGGGAGGCCGGAAGAGACCCAGTACTTC. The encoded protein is CASSPGRPEETQYF. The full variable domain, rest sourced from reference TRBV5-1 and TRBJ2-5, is KAGVTQTPRYLIKTRGQQVTLSCSPISGHRSVSWYQQTPGQGLQFLFEYFSETQRNKGNFPGRFSGRQFSNSRSEMNVSTLELGDSALYLCASSPGRPEETQYFGPGTRLLVL.

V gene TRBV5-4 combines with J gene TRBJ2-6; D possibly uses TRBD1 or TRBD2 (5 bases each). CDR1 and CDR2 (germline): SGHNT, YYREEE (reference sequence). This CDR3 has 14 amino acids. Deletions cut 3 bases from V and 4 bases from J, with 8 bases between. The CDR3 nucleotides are TGTGCCAGCAGCTCGGGGACCGGGGCCAACGTCCTGACTTTC. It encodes CASSSGTGANVLTF.